This T cell receptor beta chain is from a study of T cells in Graves' hyperthyroidism and ophthalmopathy. This clonotype appeared many times. Amplified TCR beta CDR3 regions derived from RNA transcripts. Carried out on the TCR CDR3, a first-round RT-PCR used the HTBI primer set. TCRdb analysed the multiplex PCR reads with MiXCR anew, one entry per CDR3 protein. The sample includes about 360,000 distinct CDR3 sequences, under 15% of them seen just once. This CDR3 contains 16 residues. Germline assignment: CDR1 SGHKS and CDR2 YYEKEE (reference sequence). Deletions cut 4 bases from V and 7 bases from J, with 21 bases between.

The chain uses TRBV5-5 and TRBJ2-4, with D perhaps given as TRBD1 or TRBD2 (6 bases each). The source material was blood. The TCR was taken from a woman younger than 30 with Graves' hyperthyroidism. DNA of the CDR3: TGTGCCAGCAGCGGGCTCACGGGGGCTCGATCGAACATTCAGTACTTC. Translating gives CASSGLTGARSNIQYF.